This T cell receptor beta chain stems from a study of human T cells and chemical hapten exposure. Study context: Patients had diphenylcyclopropenone applied to the scalp weekly throughout the approximately 24-week study.

Points from the study as a whole: Patch test score rose with PT1 expanded TCR count, significant at thresholds 8, 16 and 32, not 4.

This clonotype turned up a few times. Its target is not known. In germline, CDR1 is MNHEY, CDR2 SVGEGT. The J segment lost 4 bases and the V segment lost 7 bases, leaving 7 bases of the junction unmatched. The CDR3 runs to 14 residues. TCRdb reprocessed the RACE reads with MiXCR, giving one entry per CDR3 protein. Of about 180,000 distinct CDR3 sequences in the sample, under 35% were seen once. Time point reported: pre-sensitization, week 0. Treatment denoted: therapeutic diphenylcyclopropenone sensitization with weekly scalp DPC. This specimen was whole blood, taken in connection with sensitization to the hapten diphenylcyclopropenone (DPC). The TCR was taken from a woman aged 25-40 years with alopecia areata. Some clones in this sample may be carry-over from other donors' samples. The chain is built from TRBV6-2 or TRBV6-3 and TRBJ2-1; 7 bases map to TRBD2. CDR3 sequence (DNA): TGTGCCAGCAAGGGGCCTAGCGGATACAATGAGCAGTTCTTC. Encoded protein: CASKGPSGYNEQFF.